These 28 T cell receptor beta chains originate from one sample sequenced in a study of yellow fever vaccine responses in identical twins. One entry per CDR3 protein, called by TCRdb with MiXCR from the RT-PCR reads. The sample carries fewer than 9,500 distinct CDR3 sequences, over 80% recorded once. The source was T cells from blood (PBMCs), unsorted or a sorted subset (not recorded which), collected before or after yellow fever vaccination (not recorded which). The receptors stem from a woman under 30 who received the yellow fever vaccine.

Turning to this clonotype: Compared with germline, one end of the junction differs, possibly owing to a read error. The CDR3 DNA reads as TGTGCCAGCAGAGGGTCCTACGAGCTGTACTTC. This sequence encodes CASRGSYELYF. The chain employs TRBV6-2 or TRBV6-3 and TRBJ2-7; the D is unclear. Germline V gene lookup returns CDR1 MNHEY and CDR2 SVGEGT. This CDR3 region has 11 residues.

The chain links TRBV12-3 or TRBV12-4 to TRBJ2-3; D tentatively fits TRBD1 or TRBD2 (5 bases each). The CDR3 contains 14 residues. V was trimmed by 6 bases and J by 0 bases, leaving 10 bases between them. The CDR3 sequence is CASRFGASTDTQYF. For the CDR3, the DNA is TGTGCCAGCAGGTTCGGGGCTAGCACAGATACGCAGTATTTT.

The genes are TRBV3-1 and TRBJ2-7; D is unresolved. The V and J ends lost 0 bases and 2 bases respectively, with 8 bases between them. The germline gives CDR1 LGHDT, CDR2 YNNKEL (reference sequence). CDR3 length: 14 residues. DNA of the CDR3: TGTGCCAGCAGCCAAGATCACAACACCTACGAGCAGTACTTC. This gives the protein CASSQDHNTYEQYF.

This clonotype showed up just a few times. The V and J genes are TRBV7-9 and TRBJ2-7; 13 nucleotides align to TRBD2. The germline V gene encodes CDR1 SEHNR and CDR2 FQNEAQ (reference sequence). Unmatched junction bases numbered 4, after V lost 4 bases and J lost 4 bases. The CDR3 extends over 15 amino acids. Here the CDR3 DNA reads TGTGCCAGCAGCTCTGGACTAGCGGGAGCATACGAGCAGTACTTC. Translation gives CASSSGLAGAYEQYF.

The rearrangement uses TRBV15 and TRBJ1-6; D gene uncertain. The ends were cut back, 0 bases at V and 5 bases at J, with 8 bases in the middle. Germline CDR1 is LNHNV and CDR2 is YYDKDF (reference sequence). The CDR3 is made up of 15 amino acids. The DNA of the CDR3 is TGTGCCACCAGCAGAGATTGGACTAATAATTCACCCCTCCACTTT. Protein product: CATSRDWTNNSPLHF. The full variable domain, in which reference TRBV15 and TRBJ1-6 provide the parts outside the CDR3, is DAMVIQNPRYQVTQFGKPVTLSCSQTLNHNVMYWYQQKSSQAPKLLFHYYDKDFNNEADTPDNFQSRRPNTSFCFLDIRSPGLGDTAMYLCATSRDWTNNSPLHFGNGTRLTVT.

The V gene is TRBV10-3, the J gene TRBJ1-2, with 7 positions matching TRBD1. Germline lookup yields CDR1 ENHRY and CDR2 SYGVKD. The ends lost 8 bases at V and 3 bases at J; junction bases unmatched: 15. The CDR3 has 16 residues. The CDR3 loop is CAIGEEGAPDYYGYTF. DNA for the CDR3: TGTGCCATCGGGGAGGAGGGGGCACCCGATTACTATGGCTACACCTTC.

The J gene is TRBJ2-1, the V gene TRBV11-1; D is perhaps TRBD1 (6 bases). Looked up from germline, CDR1 is SGHAT and CDR2 is FQDESV (reference sequence). Between the trimmed V and J ends, which lost 2 bases and 6 bases, there was a span of 8 bases. This CDR3 comprises 13 residues. The CDR3 DNA sequence: TGTGCCAGCAGCTTATGGGGGCCCAATGAGCAGTTCTTC. Protein: CASSLWGPNEQFF.

The J gene is TRBJ2-2, the V gene TRBV5-1; the match to TRBD1 covers 7 bases. This CDR3 contains 14 residues. Germline CDR1 reads SGHRS; CDR2 reads YFSETQ. After removal of 4 bases from V and 6 bases from J, the junction contained 6 bases not matched to a gene. The CDR3 is CASSSEGAPGELFF. DNA of the CDR3: TGCGCCAGCAGCAGTGAGGGGGCGCCCGGGGAGCTGTTTTTT.

V gene TRBV11-2 combines with J gene TRBJ1-1; D unclear. The CDR3 runs 13 residues. From germline, CDR1 is SGHAT and CDR2 FQNNGV. V shed 3 bases and J shed 1 base, with 6 bases lying between them. In DNA, the CDR3 is TGTGCCAGCAGCTTGAGATCGAACACTGAAGCTTTCTTT. Residues: CASSLRSNTEAFF.

This clonotype was detected once. This sequence joins TRBV29-1 and TRBJ1-1; D call uncertain. The CDR3 contains 13 residues. In germline, CDR1 is SQVTM, CDR2 ANQGSEA. Trimming left V 2 bases short and J 0 bases short, with 7 bases between. The CDR3 loop reads CSVERELNTEAFF. CDR3 DNA: TGCAGCGTTGAAAGGGAACTGAACACTGAAGCTTTCTTT.

This chain connects TRBV20-1 to TRBJ1-3, with D possibly TRBD1 on 5 matching bases. CDR1 and CDR2 (germline): DFQATT, SNEGSKA (reference sequence). V was pared by 0 bases and J by 4 bases, with 7 bases between. CDR3 size: 13 residues. The CDR3 here is CSARDGGGNTIYF. The DNA for the CDR3 is TGCAGTGCTAGAGATGGGGGAGGAAACACCATATATTTT.

This clonotype has just a few counts. This sequence joins TRBV6-5 and TRBJ1-5; D is unclear. The CDR3 spans 15 residues. Trimming cost V 4 bases and J 4 bases, with 14 bases left between them. Germline CDR1 is MNHEY and CDR2 is SVGAGI. The CDR3 protein is CASSSAGTTNQPQHF. CDR3 bases: TGTGCCAGCAGTTCAGCGGGCACGACAAATCAGCCCCAGCATTTT.

V gene TRBV6-5 combines with J gene TRBJ2-7; D tentatively reads TRBD1 or TRBD2 (5 bases each). Germline V lookup: CDR1 MNHEY, CDR2 SVGAGI. The length of the CDR3 is 15 residues. Trimming cost V 2 bases and J 3 bases, with 14 bases left between them. The CDR3 region has the DNA TGTGCCAGCAGTTACGGGGCGCTAGCACTCTACGAGCAGTACTTC. Translation: CASSYGALALYEQYF.

V gene TRBV29-1 combines with J gene TRBJ1-2; D is undetermined. The CDR3 is 13 amino acids. Germline V gene sequence: CDR1 SQVTM, CDR2 ANQGSEA. V was pared by 0 bases and J by 8 bases, with 13 bases between. In nucleotides, the CDR3 is TGCAGCGTTGAAGATTCTAACAGAGGCGGCTACACCTTC. This gives the protein CSVEDSNRGGYTF.

V is TRBV5-1 and J is TRBJ1-1; 8 bases are a match to TRBD1. CDR1 and CDR2 from the germline V gene are SGHRS and YFSETQ. The CDR3 covers 15 residues. The V segment lost 8 bases and the J segment 10 bases; nucleotides outside the gene matches: 19. The CDR3 spells CASSQGQGGSFGAFF. The CDR3 DNA follows: TGCGCCAGTAGCCAAGGACAGGGAGGGAGCTTTGGAGCTTTCTTT.

The chain has TRBV9 and TRBJ2-7, with a tentative D call TRBD1 (6 bases). The CDR3 is 14 residues long. CDR1 SGDLS and CDR2 YYNGEE come from the germline V gene. Deletions cut 4 bases from V and 0 bases from J, with 11 bases between. DNA for the CDR3: TGTGCCAGCAGCTCCGGGACAATCTCCTACGAGCAGTACTTC. Translating it yields CASSSGTISYEQYF. Based on the CDR3 plus reference TRBV9 and TRBJ2-7, the full variable domain is DSGVTQTPKHLITATGQRVTLRCSPRSGDLSVYWYQQSLDQGLQFLIQYYNGEERAKGNILERFSAQQFPDLHSELNLSSLELGDSALYFCASSSGTISYEQYFGPGTRLTVT.

This chain links TRBV20-1 with TRBJ2-7; D is unclear. The germline gives CDR1 DFQATT, CDR2 SNEGSKA (reference sequence). The CDR3 sequence is 12 residues long. CDR3 nucleotides: TGCAGAAAAGTGTACAGTTCCTACGAGCAGTACGTC. Translation: CRKVYSSYEQYV.

This chain uses TRBV12-3 or TRBV12-4 with TRBJ2-1; the D is unclear. V was clipped by 6 bases and J by 6 bases, with 21 bases between them. CDR3 length equals 16 residues. CDR3 sequence: CASRTGLAMTPNEQFF. CDR3 bases: TGTGCCAGCAGAACCGGATTAGCTATGACACCCAATGAGCAGTTCTTC.

The chain is built from TRBV2 and TRBJ2-5; D is undetermined. V was trimmed by 3 bases and J by 5 bases, leaving 13 bases between them. Germline CDR1 SNHLY, CDR2 FYNNEI. The CDR3 runs to 14 residues. Here the CDR3 reads CASSDSPDTETQYF. CDR3 in DNA: TGTGCCAGCAGTGATTCTCCAGACACGGAGACCCAGTACTTC.

This clonotype was found a few times. The chain is built from TRBV7-3 and TRBJ2-3, with 7 positions matching TRBD2. Germline V gene lookup returns CDR1 SGHTA and CDR2 FQGTGA. The V segment lost 1 base and the J segment 0 bases; nucleotides outside the gene matches: 4. The CDR3 is 16 amino acids. The CDR3 loop is CASSLRTSVSTDTQYF. CDR3 DNA sequence: TGTGCCAGCAGCTTAAGAACTAGCGTGAGCACAGATACGCAGTATTTT. The full variable domain, its missing parts supplied by reference TRBV7-3 and TRBJ2-3, is GAGVSQTPSNKVTEKGKYVELRCDPISGHTALYWYRQSLGQGPEFLIYFQGTGAADDSGLPNDRFFAVRPEGSVSTLKIQRTERGDSAVYLCASSLRTSVSTDTQYFGPGTRLTVL.

This chain uses TRBV7-3 with TRBJ2-2; D remains ambiguous. Per germline, CDR1 SGHTA and CDR2 FQGTGA. The CDR3 contains 13 residues. The germline V and J ends were trimmed by 0 bases and 5 bases, with 4 bases remaining between them. CDR3 bases: TGTGCCAGCAGCTTAACCGTGACCGGGGAGCTGTTTTTT. It translates to CASSLTVTGELFF. The full variable domain, its missing parts supplied by reference TRBV7-3 and TRBJ2-2, is GAGVSQTPSNKVTEKGKYVELRCDPISGHTALYWYRQSLGQGPEFLIYFQGTGAADDSGLPNDRFFAVRPEGSVSTLKIQRTERGDSAVYLCASSLTVTGELFFGEGSRLTVL.

The chain combines TRBV13 with TRBJ2-1, with TRBD2 identical over 10 bases. With V trimmed by 4 bases and J by 11 bases, 14 bases remained unmatched. The CDR3 is 16 amino acids. Looked up from germline, CDR1 is PRHDT and CDR2 is FYEKMQ (reference sequence). As DNA, the CDR3 is TGTGCCAGCAGCTCTAGCGGGAGAAGTGTTAGGTTACAGCAGTTCTTC. It is translated as CASSSSGRSVRLQQFF.

This sequence joins TRBV20-1 and TRBJ2-7; possible D gene TRBD1, 5 bases. V was pared by 2 bases and J by 5 bases, with 16 bases between. Germline V lookup: CDR1 DFQATT, CDR2 SNEGSKA (reference sequence). The CDR3 is 14 residues long. The CDR3 sequence: CSARFAGNIHEQYF. CDR3 nucleotides: TGCAGTGCTAGATTCGCAGGGAATATACACGAGCAGTACTTC.

The CDR3 region is CASTGTGDPDTQYF. CDR3 nucleotides: TGTGCCAGCACCGGGACAGGGGATCCAGATACGCAGTATTTT. The chain carries TRBV11-1 and TRBJ2-3; 10 bases match TRBD1. With 7 bases clipped from V and 4 bases from J, the junction kept 5 bases outside the gene matches. Germline V gene sequence: CDR1 SGHAT, CDR2 FQDESV (reference sequence). CDR3 length: 14 residues.

The V and J genes are TRBV7-9 and TRBJ1-6; no firm D call. The germline V and J ends were trimmed by 1 base and 6 bases, with 4 bases remaining between them. The CDR3 extends over 13 amino acids. Per the germline V gene, CDR1 is SEHNR and CDR2 is FQNEAQ (reference sequence). CDR3 sequence (DNA): TGTGCCAGCAGCTTAGTGGGTAATTCACCCCTCCACTTT. Translation gives CASSLVGNSPLHF.

The gene calls are TRBV21-1 and TRBJ2-4; the table's D call, TRBD1, was not checked against the DNA. TRBV21-1 is listed as a pseudogene. This CDR3 contains 15 residues. The CDR3 coding sequence is TGTGCCAGCAGCCAGGGAGGATATTCCCCCTTTATTCAGTACTTC. This encodes CASSQGGYSPFIQYF.

V and J are TRBV12-3 or TRBV12-4 and TRBJ1-4; TRBD1 might be the D (6 bases). V lost 3 bases and J lost 7, with 18 bases in between. The CDR3 is made up of 16 amino acids. The CDR3 region has the DNA TGTGCCAGCAGTTTCGGGGGCAGGGCCGGAGGTGAAAAACTGTTTTTT. Protein sequence: CASSFGGRAGGEKLFF.

This clonotype showed up just a few times. The rearrangement uses TRBV11-2 and TRBJ2-3; 7 bases are shared with TRBD2. J gave up 5 bases and V 5 bases, and 10 bases lay outside the gene matches. Germline values: CDR1 SGHAT, CDR2 FQNNGV. CDR3 size: 15 residues. The CDR3: CASSGKAGYLDTQYF. The CDR3 DNA sequence: TGTGCCAGCAGCGGGAAAGCGGGATACTTAGATACGCAGTATTTT.